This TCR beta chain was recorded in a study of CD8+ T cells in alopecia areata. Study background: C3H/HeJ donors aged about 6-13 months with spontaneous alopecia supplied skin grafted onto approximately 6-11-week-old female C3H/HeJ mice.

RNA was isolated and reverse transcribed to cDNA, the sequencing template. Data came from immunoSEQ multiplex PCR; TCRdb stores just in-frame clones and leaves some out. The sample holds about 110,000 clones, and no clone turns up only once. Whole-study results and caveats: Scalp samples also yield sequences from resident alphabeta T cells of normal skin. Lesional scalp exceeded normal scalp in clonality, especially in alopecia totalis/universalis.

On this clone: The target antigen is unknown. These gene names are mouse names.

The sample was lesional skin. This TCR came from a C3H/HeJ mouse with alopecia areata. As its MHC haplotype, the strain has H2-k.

This CDR3 is CASSDVQITEVFF. The sequenced CDR3 bases are TGTGCCAGCAGTGATGTGCAGATCACA. This chain joins TRBV13-3 and TRBJ1-1; D not certain. The DNA ends 4 residues before the CDR3 does, and the rest of the CDR3 is filled in from the germline J gene. The ends were cut back, 0 bases at V and 4 bases at J, with 7 bases in the middle. Germline V gene data show CDR1 as NNHDY and CDR2 as SYVADS. The CDR3 contains 13 residues.